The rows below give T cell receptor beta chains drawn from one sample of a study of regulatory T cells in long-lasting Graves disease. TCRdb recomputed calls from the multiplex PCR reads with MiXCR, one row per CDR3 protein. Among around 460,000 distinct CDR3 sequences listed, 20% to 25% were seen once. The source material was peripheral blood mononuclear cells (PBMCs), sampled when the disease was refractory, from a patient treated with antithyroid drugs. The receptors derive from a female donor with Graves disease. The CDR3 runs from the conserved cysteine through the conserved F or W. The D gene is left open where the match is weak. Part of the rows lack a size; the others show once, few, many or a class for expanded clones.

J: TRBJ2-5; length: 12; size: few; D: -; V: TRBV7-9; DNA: TGTGCCAGCACGAGGGGACAAGAGACCCAGTACTTC; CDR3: CASTRGQETQYF
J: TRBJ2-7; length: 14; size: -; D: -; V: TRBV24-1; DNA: TGTGCCACCAGTGATGTGAAGGGTTCATCCGAGCAGTACTTC; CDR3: CATSDVKGSSEQYF
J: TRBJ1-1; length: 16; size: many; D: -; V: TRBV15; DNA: TGTGCCACCAGCAGAGATTCGAACCCCATGAACACTGAAGCTTTCTTT; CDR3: CATSRDSNPMNTEAFF
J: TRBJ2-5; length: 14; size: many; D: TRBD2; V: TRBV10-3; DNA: TGTGCCATCAGTGAGTCTCGGGGGGAAGAGACCCAGTACTTC; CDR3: CAISESRGEETQYF
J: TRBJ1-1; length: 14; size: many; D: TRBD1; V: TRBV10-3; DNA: TGTGCCATCAGCCTAACAGGGGTGAACACTGAAGCTTTCTTT; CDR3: CAISLTGVNTEAFF
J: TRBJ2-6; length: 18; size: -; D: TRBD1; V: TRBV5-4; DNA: TGTGCCAGCAGTAGGGGGGGACAGGGGGCCTCTGGGGCCAACGTCCTGACTTTC; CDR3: CASSRGGQGASGANVLTF
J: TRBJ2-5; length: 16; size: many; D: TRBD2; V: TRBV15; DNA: TGTGCCACCAGCAGAGGCGAGGGAGGGCTGGGAGAGACCCAGTACTTC; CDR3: CATSRGEGGLGETQYF
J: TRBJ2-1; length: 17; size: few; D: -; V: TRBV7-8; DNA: TGTGCCAGCAGCTTAGCGGGGGGCGGGAGTTTGGGCAATGAGCAGTTCTTC; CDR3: CASSLAGGGSLGNEQFF
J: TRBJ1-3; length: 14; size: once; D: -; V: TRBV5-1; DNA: TGCGCCAGCAGCTTGGAACTGCCCGGAAACACCATATATTTT; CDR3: CASSLELPGNTIYF
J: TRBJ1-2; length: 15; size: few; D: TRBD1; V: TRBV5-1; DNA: TGCGCCAGCAGCGGCGACAGGGGGCAGGCCTATGGCTACACCTTC; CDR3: CASSGDRGQAYGYTF
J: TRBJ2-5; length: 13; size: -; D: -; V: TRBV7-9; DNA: TGTGCCAGCAGCGCCGGGAGCCAAGAGACCCAGTACTTC; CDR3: CASSAGSQETQYF
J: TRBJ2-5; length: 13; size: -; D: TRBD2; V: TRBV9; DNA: TGTGCCAGCAGCGCGGGACTAGCGGAGACCCAGTACTTC; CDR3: CASSAGLAETQYF
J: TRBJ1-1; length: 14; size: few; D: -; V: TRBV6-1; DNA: TGTGCCAGCAGCAAGGAATTGGGGGTAACTGAAGCTTTCTTT; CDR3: CASSKELGVTEAFF
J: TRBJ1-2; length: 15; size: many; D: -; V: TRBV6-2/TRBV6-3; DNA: TGTGCCAGCAGTTACTCCTACGGGGCGGACTATGGCTACACCTTC; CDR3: CASSYSYGADYGYTF
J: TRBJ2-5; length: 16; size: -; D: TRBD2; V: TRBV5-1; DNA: TGCGCCAGCAGCTTGGAGGGCGGGGGGGCCCAAGAGACCCAGTACTTC; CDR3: CASSLEGGGAQETQYF
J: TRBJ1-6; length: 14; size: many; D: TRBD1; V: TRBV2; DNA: TGTGCCAGCAAGCCCGGGACAGCGGGATCACCCCTCCACTTT; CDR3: CASKPGTAGSPLHF
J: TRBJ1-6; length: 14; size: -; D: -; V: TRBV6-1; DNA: TGTGCCAGCAGTAGTCGGGTCGATCTCTCACCCCTCCACTTT; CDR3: CASSSRVDLSPLHF
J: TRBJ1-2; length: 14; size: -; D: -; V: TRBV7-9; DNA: TGTGCCAGCAGCTTTCAAGGGGCTGACTATGGCTACACCTTC; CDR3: CASSFQGADYGYTF
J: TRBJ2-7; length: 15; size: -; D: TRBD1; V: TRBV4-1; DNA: TGCGCCAGCAGCCAGTGGACAGGGAGTTCCTACGAGCAGTACTTC; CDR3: CASSQWTGSSYEQYF
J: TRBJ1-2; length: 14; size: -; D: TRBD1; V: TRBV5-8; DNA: TGTGCCAGCAGGAGGACAGGGGAGATCTATGGCTACACCTTC; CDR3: CASRRTGEIYGYTF
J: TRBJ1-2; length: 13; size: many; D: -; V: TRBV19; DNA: TGTGCCAGTAGTATCCGGAGCTCGGCCGGCTACACCTTC; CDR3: CASSIRSSAGYTF
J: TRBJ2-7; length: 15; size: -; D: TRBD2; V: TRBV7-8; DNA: TGTGCCAGCAGCTACCAGGGACTAGCGTCCTACGAGCAGTACTTC; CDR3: CASSYQGLASYEQYF
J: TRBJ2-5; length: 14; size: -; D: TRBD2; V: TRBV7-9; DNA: TGTGCCAGCAGCACGCTAGCGGACCAAGAGACCCAGTACTTC; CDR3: CASSTLADQETQYF
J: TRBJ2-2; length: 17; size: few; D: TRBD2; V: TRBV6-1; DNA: TGTGCCAGCAGCCTCCTTCTAGCGGGAGGGAACACCGGGGAGCTGTTTTTT; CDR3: CASSLLLAGGNTGELFF
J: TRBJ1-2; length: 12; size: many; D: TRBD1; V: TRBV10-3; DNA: TGTGCCATCAGTGTATACAGGGGCGGCTACACCTTC; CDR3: CAISVYRGGYTF
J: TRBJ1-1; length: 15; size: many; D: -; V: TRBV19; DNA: TGTGCCACCCGACCTAGCCGGGGGGCTTACACTGAAGCTTTCTTT; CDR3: CATRPSRGAYTEAFF
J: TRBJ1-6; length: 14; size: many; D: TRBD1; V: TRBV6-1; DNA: TGTGCCAGCAGGAGGGGACAGATTAATTCACCCCTCCACTTT; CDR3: CASRRGQINSPLHF
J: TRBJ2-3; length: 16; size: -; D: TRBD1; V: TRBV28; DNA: TGTGCCAGCAATCGGAGGGGGACAGGGGCTCAAGATACGCAGTATTTT; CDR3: CASNRRGTGAQDTQYF